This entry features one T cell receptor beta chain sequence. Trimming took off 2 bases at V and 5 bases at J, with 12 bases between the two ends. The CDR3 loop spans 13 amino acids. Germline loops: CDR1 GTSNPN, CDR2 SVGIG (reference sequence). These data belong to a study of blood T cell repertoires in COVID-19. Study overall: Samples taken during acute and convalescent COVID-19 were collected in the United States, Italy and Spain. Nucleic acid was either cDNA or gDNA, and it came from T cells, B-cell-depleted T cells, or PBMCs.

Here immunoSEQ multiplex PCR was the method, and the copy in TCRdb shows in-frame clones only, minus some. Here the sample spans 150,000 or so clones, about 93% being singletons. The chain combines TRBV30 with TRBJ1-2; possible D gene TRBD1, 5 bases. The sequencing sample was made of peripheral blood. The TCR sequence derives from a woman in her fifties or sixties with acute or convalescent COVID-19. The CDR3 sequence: CAWSSQGGYGYTF. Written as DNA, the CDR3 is TGTGCCTGGAGTTCCCAGGGAGGGTATGGCTACACCTTC.